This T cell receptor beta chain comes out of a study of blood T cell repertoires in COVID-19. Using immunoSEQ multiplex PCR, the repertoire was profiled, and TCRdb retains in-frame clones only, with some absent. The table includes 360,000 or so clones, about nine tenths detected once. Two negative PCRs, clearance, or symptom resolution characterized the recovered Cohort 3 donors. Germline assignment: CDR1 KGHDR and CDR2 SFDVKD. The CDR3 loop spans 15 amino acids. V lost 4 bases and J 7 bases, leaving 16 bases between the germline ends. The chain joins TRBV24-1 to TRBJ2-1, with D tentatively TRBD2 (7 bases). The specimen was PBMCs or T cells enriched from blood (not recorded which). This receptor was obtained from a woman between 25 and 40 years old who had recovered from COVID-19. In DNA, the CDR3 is TGTGCCACCAGTGACCCGCGGGGGCGGGGGAATGAGCAGTTCTTC. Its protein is CATSDPRGRGNEQFF.